The T cell receptor (beta chain) described here comes from a study of tumor-infiltrating lymphocytes in primary liver carcinoma (dated by TCRdb to 2016 to 2017). Broadly, across the study: Between late 2015 and early 2016, five patients in China with histopathologically diagnosed primary liver carcinoma had surgical resection. Of the five patients (three men and two women, aged 30 to 69 years), four had hepatocellular carcinoma and one had combined HCC and intrahepatic cholangiocarcinoma. The five patients had tumors staged T1-T3 N0M0, with maximum diameters ranging from roughly 4.2 to 11 cm. Samples yielded roughly 3.65 to 7.5 million productive TCRbeta reads; read depth did not differ significantly between tissue types. TCRbeta repertoire sequencing, expression microarrays and whole-exome sequencing were combined in the study across five regions of each liver tumor, with adjacent normal tissue and blood also included. A total of 35 or so specimens from 5 patients, comprising about 25 tumor regions, 5 adjacent noncancerous liver tissues and 5 peripheral blood samples, were covered by TCRbeta repertoire sequencing. Repertoires from technical replicates were highly reproducible, with mean shared-clone rates approximately 0.9 and correlation coefficients above 0.95.

About this clonotype itself: Its antigen remains undetermined. Sequence at one end of the junction differs from germline and may be a read error.

Blood RNA was extracted from unsorted whole blood using TRIzol reagent, and germline DNA was obtained with the DNeasy Blood & Tissue kit. At the time of sampling, the patients had chronic HBV infection and had not received any treatment. Before surgery, 3 to 5 milliliters of peripheral blood were collected into K2EDTA tubes. TCRbeta-specific cDNA was reverse-transcribed from about 500 ng total RNA using a constant-region primer and ProtoScript II reverse transcriptase. TCRbeta libraries were built with three nested multiplex PCR rounds, a slightly modified ARM-PCR procedure. Multiplex TRBV1-TRBV30 forward primers and a Cbeta reverse primer were used in the first two PCR rounds, each of which was run for around 9 cycles. Sample barcodes and Illumina adapters were added in a final 25-cycle PCR with Deep VentR polymerase. Before sequencing, amplicons between 200 and 500 bp were purified from gel using a QIAquick gel extraction kit. An Illumina HiSeq 2500 was used to sequence the TCRbeta amplicons, generating 250-bp paired-end reads. The authors processed their data as follows. Quality trimming of reads was performed with Trimmomatic v0.33, and paired reads were merged with FLASH v1.2.11 so that full CDR3 sequences could be recovered. V, D and J germline segments were assigned to the rearranged TCRbeta sequences by MiGEC v1.2.1b. Clonotype statistics and Shannon-Wiener diversity indices were calculated with VDJtools v1.0.0. To reduce sampling bias, subsequent analyses other than the diversity analysis used only the 250 most abundant clonotypes in each sample. In TCRdb, the public reads were trimmed at Q25 with fastp and aligned with MiXCR, with productive beta chains retained. Every entry covers one CDR3 protein and lists the most common genes and DNA from its rows. These V and J calls rely on TCRdb rather than the paper's analysis. This sample has about 310,000 distinct CDR3 sequences in its table, and approximately 54% of those were observed once. The top ten clones comprise approximately 15% of the sample.

Overall study results and their limits: The top 250 clones accounted for a significantly greater share of the repertoire in tumors than in blood (p = 0.039). Because only the TCR beta chain was sequenced and unpaired alpha chains were not captured, true repertoire diversity is likely underestimated. Since the samples were bulk and unsorted, there was no way to compare CD4+ and CD8+ T cell repertoires. Repertoire overlap was found to be higher between tumor regions (mean roughly 36%) than between tumor-adjacent (roughly 17%) or tumor-blood (14%) pairs, consistent with antigen-driven expansion. The study included only a handful of patients, and the authors note findings should be validated in a larger study.

The CDR3 measures 13 amino acids from cysteine to phenylalanine. Only CDR3 DNA remains: 39 bases, in frame from the first base. CDR1 and CDR2 (SGHAT, FQNNGV) derive from the germline V gene. The V and J genes are TRBV11-2 and TRBJ1-1; the D gene cannot be resolved reliably. Sequenced sample: peripheral blood. This receptor was identified in a woman aged 25 to 39 with primary liver carcinoma and hepatitis B virus infection. The sequenced DNA: TGTGCCGGCAGCTTAATGGTCCGAATGGTAGCTTTCTTT. This gives the protein CAGSLMVRMVAFF.